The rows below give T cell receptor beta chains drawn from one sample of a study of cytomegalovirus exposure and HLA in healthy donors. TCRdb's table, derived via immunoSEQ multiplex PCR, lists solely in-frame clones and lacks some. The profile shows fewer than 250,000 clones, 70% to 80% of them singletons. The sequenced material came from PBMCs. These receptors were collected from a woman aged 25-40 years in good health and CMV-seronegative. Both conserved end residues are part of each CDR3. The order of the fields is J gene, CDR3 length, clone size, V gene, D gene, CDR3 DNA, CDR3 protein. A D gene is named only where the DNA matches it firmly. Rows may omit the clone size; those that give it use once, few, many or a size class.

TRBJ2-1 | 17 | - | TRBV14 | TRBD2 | TGTGCCAGCAGCCAAGACCGACTAGCGGGGTACTACAATGAGCAGTTCTTC | CASSQDRLAGYYNEQFF
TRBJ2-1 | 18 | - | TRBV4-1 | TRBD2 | TGCGCCAGCAGCCAGGACCTGGGGCGGGGGGCAACTTACAATGAGCAGTTCTTC | CASSQDLGRGATYNEQFF
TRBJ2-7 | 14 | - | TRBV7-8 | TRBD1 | TGTGCCAGCAGCTCGCAGGGGGCGCTTATCGAGCAGTACTTC | CASSSQGALIEQYF
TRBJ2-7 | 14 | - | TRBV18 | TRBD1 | TGTGCCAGCTCACCCGGGACAGGGACCCCGGGGCAGTACTTC | CASSPGTGTPGQYF
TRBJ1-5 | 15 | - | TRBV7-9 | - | TGTGCCAGCAGCTTAGGAACAGGGACCAATCAACCCCAGCATTTT | CASSLGTGTNQPQHF
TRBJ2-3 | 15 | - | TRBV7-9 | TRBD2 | TGTGCCAGCAGCCCCGGGACTAGCAACGCAGATACGCAGTATTTT | CASSPGTSNADTQYF
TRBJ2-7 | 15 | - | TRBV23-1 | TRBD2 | TGCGCCAGCAGTAGGTTTAGCGGGAACTCCTACGAGCAGTACTTC | CASSRFSGNSYEQYF
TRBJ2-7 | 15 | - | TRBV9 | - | TGTGCCAGCAGCGTGACGGCTAGCGCAACCTACGAGCAGTACTTC | CASSVTASATYEQYF
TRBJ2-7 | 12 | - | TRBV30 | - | TGTGCCTGGACCCCAGGAGGGCCCGAGCAGTACTTC | CAWTPGGPEQYF
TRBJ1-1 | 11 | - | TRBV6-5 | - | TGTGCCAGCAGTTTTGGGCTTGAAGCTTTCTTT | CASSFGLEAFF
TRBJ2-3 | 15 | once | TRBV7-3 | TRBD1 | TGTTCCAGCAGCCCCGGACAGGGACCCACAGATACGCAGTATTTT | CSSSPGQGPTDTQYF
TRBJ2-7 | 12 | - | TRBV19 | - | TGTGCCAGTAGTACAGGGGGGTTGGCGCAGTACTTC | CASSTGGLAQYF
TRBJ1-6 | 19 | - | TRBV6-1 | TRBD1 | TGTGCCAGCAGTGAAAGAAGGACAGGCGGCACCTTGGGGAGATCACCCCTCCACTTT | CASSERRTGGTLGRSPLHF
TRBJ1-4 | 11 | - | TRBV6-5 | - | TGTGCCAGCAGACAGGGTGAAAAACTGTTTTTT | CASRQGEKLFF
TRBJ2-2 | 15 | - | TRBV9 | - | TGTGCCAGCAGCGTAGCTCCCTCGAACACCGGGGAGCTGTTTTTT | CASSVAPSNTGELFF
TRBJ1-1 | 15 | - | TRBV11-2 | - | TGTGCCAGCAGCTTAGTAACAGGGAGTTTCCCTGAAGCTTTCTTT | CASSLVTGSFPEAFF
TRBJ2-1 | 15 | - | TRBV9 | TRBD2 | TGTGCCAGCAGCGTAGGGGGTCTAGCGGGAGATGAGCAGTTCTTC | CASSVGGLAGDEQFF
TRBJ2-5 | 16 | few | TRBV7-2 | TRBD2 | TGTGCCAGCAGCTCCCGTGCGGCGGGGGGGCAAGAGACCCAGTACTTC | CASSSRAAGGQETQYF
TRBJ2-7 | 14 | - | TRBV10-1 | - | TGCGCCACCTGTCGGCTAGCGAACTCCTACGAGCAGTACTTC | CATCRLANSYEQYF
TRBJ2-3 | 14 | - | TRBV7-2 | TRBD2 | TGTGCCAGCAGCTTAGGGCTAGCGGGGCGGACGCAGTATTTT | CASSLGLAGRTQYF
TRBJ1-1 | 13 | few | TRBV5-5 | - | TGTGCCAGCAGCTACCGGACAGTCACTGAAGCTTTCTTT | CASSYRTVTEAFF
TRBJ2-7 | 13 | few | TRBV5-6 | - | TGTGCCAGCAGCGATCTTACCCTAGACGAGCAGTACTTC | CASSDLTLDEQYF
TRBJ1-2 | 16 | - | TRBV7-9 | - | TGTGCCAGCAGCAATCGACAGAGGCCGGTGGACTATGGCTACACCTTC | CASSNRQRPVDYGYTF
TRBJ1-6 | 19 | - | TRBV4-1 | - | TGCGCCAGCAGCCAAGACATAAGTGCACCCGGAGCCTATAATTCACCCCTCCACTTT | CASSQDISAPGAYNSPLHF
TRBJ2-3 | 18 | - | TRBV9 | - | TGTGCCAGCAGCGTGAGACCGGCGGGTGGAGGTGGCACAGATACGCAGTATTTT | CASSVRPAGGGGTDTQYF
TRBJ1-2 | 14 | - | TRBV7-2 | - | TGTGCCAGCAGCTTAGGGGGGGGGAACTATGGCTACACCTTC | CASSLGGGNYGYTF
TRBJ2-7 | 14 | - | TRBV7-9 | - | TGTGCCAGCATAGGGACAAGCGGGGCGGGCGAGCAGTACTTC | CASIGTSGAGEQYF
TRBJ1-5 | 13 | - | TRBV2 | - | TGTGCCAGCAGGCTAGGGGGCAATCAGCCCCAGCATTTT | CASRLGGNQPQHF
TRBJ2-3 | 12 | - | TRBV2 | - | TGTGCCAGCAGTGCTTATAAAGATACGCAGTATTTT | CASSAYKDTQYF
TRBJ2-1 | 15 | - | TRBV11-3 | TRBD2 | TGTGCCAGCAGCCCCGACTGGACTAGAGGCAATGAGCAGTTCTTC | CASSPDWTRGNEQFF
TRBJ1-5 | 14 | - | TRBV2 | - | TGTGCCTCCTCTGCAGGGAGGGGAAATCAGCCCCAGCATTTT | CASSAGRGNQPQHF
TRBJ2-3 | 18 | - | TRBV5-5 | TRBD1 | TGTGCCATCAGCTTGGGACGGGACAGGGGCCTTGGCACAGATACGCAGTATTTT | CAISLGRDRGLGTDTQYF
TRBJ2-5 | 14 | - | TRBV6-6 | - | TGTGCCAGCAGCCCCGGAGGTATCCAAGAGACCCAGTACTTC | CASSPGGIQETQYF
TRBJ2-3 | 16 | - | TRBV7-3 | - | TGTGCCAGTAGCTTAACCCGGACTTGGGCGGCAGATACGCAGTATTTT | CASSLTRTWAADTQYF
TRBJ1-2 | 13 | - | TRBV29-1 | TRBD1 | TGCAGCGTCCGCTCAGGGACAGCTTATGGCTACACCTTC | CSVRSGTAYGYTF
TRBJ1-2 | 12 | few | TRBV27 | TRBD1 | TGTGCCAGCAGCGACTACAGGGGAGGCTACACCTTC | CASSDYRGGYTF
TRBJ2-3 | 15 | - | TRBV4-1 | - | TGCGCCAGCAGCCAAGAAGAACTAGCAGGAGATACGCAGTATTTT | CASSQEELAGDTQYF
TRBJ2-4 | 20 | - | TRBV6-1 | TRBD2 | TGTGCCAGCAGTGAAGTGGCTGGACTAGCGGGAGAGTGGGGCAAAAACATTCAGTACTTC | CASSEVAGLAGEWGKNIQYF
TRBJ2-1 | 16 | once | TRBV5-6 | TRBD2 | TGTGCCAGCAGCTTAGTAGCGGGGGGTTCCTACAATGAGCAGTTCTTC | CASSLVAGGSYNEQFF
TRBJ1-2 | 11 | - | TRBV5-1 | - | TGCGCCAGCAGCGCCGGGGATGGCTACACCTTC | CASSAGDGYTF
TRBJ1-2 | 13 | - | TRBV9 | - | TGTGCCAGCAGCGAGGTAGGGGTGGCGGGCTACACCTTC | CASSEVGVAGYTF
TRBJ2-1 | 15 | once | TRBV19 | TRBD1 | TGTGCCAGTAACCTACAGGGGGCCCCCTACAATGAGCAGTTCTTC | CASNLQGAPYNEQFF
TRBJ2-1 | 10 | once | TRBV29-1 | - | TGCAGCGTTGGTGGGGCGGAGCAGTTCTTC | CSVGGAEQFF
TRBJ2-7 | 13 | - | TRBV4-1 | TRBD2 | TGCGCCAGCAGCCACGGGACTAGCGGCGAGCAGTACTTC | CASSHGTSGEQYF
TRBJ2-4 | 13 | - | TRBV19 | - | TGTGCCAGTAATGGGTGGGAGGAAAACATTCAGTACTTC | CASNGWEENIQYF
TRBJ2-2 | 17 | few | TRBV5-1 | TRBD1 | TGCGCCAGCAGCCCATTCCCGGGACAGGGAAACACCGGGGAGCTGTTTTTT | CASSPFPGQGNTGELFF
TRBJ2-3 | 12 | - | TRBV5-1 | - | TGCGCCAGCAGCACCGCCGGAGATACGCAGTATTTT | CASSTAGDTQYF
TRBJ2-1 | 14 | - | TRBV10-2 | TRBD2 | TGCGCCAGCAGTGCCAGCGGGGGGGTGGGTGAGCAGTTCTTC | CASSASGGVGEQFF
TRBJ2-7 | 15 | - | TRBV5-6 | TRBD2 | TGTGCCAGCAATCCCGGTGGGCTAGCGGAATACGAGCAGTACTTC | CASNPGGLAEYEQYF
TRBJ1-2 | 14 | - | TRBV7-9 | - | TGTGCCAGCAGCTTAATTATAGGGGACTATGGCTACACCTTC | CASSLIIGDYGYTF
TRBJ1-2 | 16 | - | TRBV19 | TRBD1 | TGTGCCAGTAGTACCCAACAGGGGCGAACCATCTATGGCTACACCTTC | CASSTQQGRTIYGYTF
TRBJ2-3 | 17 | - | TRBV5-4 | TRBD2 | TGTGCCAGCAGACTTTTTAGCGGGGGCGACTATGACGATACGCAGTATTTT | CASRLFSGGDYDDTQYF
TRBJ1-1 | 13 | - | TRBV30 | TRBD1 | TGTGCCTTAACAGGGGACTCCTACACTGAAGCTTTCTTT | CALTGDSYTEAFF
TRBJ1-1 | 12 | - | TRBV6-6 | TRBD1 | TGTGCCACCCAAACAGGGGTAATTGAAGCTTTCTTT | CATQTGVIEAFF
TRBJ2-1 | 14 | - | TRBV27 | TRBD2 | TGTGCCAGCAGTTTATCTGGCGGGGGCAATGAGCAGTTCTTC | CASSLSGGGNEQFF
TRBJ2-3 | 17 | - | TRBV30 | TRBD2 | TGTGCCTGGAGGCTCGGTGTGGGGCTAGCGGGAGCTGATACGCAGTATTTT | CAWRLGVGLAGADTQYF
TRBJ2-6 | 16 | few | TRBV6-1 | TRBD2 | TGTGCCAGCAGTGAAGCCTGGGGGGGTGGGGCCAACGTCCTGACTTTC | CASSEAWGGGANVLTF